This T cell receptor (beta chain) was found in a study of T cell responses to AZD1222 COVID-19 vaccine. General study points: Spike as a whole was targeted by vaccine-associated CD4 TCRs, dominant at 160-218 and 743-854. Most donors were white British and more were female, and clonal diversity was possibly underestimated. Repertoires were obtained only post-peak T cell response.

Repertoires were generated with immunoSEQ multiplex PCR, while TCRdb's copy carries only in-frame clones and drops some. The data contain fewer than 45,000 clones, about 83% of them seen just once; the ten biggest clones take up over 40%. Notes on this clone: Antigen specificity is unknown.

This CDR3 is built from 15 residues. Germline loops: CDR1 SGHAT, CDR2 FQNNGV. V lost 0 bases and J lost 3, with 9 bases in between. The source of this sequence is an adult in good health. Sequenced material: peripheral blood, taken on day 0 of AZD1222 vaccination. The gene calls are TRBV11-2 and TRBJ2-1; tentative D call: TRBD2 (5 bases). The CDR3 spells CASSLDRADYNEQFF. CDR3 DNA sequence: TGTGCCAGCAGCTTAGATCGAGCGGACTACAATGAGCAGTTCTTC.